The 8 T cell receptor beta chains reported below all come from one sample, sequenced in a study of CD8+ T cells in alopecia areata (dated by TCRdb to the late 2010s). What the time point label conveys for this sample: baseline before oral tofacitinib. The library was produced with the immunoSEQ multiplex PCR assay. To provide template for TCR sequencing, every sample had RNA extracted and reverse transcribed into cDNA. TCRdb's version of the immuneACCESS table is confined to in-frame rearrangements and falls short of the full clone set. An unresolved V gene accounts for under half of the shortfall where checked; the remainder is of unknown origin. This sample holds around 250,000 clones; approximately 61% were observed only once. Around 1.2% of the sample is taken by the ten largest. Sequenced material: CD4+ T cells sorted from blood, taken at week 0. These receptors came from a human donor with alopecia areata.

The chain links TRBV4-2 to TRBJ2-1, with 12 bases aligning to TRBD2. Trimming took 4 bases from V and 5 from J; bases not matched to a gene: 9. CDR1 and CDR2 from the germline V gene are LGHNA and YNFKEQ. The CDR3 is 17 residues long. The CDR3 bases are TGTGCCAGCAGCCCTCACCTCACTAGCGGGGGGAACAATGAGCAGTTCTTC. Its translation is CASSPHLTSGGNNEQFF.

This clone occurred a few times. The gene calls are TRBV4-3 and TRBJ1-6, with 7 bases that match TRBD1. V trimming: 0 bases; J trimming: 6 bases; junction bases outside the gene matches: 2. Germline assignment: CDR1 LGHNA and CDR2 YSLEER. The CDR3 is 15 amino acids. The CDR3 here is CASSQEQGINSPLHF. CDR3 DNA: TGCGCCAGCAGCCAAGAACAGGGGATTAATTCACCCCTCCACTTT.

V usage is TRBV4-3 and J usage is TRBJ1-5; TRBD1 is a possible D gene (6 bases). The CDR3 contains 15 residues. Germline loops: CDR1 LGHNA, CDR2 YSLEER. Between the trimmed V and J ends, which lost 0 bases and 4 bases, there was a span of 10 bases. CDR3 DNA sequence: TGCGCCAGCAGCCAAGATAGGGGGGAGAATCAGCCCCAGCATTTT. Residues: CASSQDRGENQPQHF.

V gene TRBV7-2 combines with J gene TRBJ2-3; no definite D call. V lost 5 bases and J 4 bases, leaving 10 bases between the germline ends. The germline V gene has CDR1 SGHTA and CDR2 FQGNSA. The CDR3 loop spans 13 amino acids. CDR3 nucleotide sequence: TGTGCCAGCAGCCCCCGTGGGGCAGATACGCAGTATTTT. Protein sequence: CASSPRGADTQYF.

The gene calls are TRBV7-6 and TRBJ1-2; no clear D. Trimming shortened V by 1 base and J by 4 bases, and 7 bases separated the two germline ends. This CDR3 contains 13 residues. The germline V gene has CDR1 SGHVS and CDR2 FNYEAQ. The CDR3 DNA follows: TGTGCCAGCAGCTTAGAGAAGGGCTATGGCTACACCTTC. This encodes CASSLEKGYGYTF.

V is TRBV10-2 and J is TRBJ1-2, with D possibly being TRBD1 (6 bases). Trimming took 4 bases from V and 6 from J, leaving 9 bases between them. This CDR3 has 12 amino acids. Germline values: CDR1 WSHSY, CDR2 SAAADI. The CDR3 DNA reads TGCGCCAGCAGTGGGGGGGCGGATGGCTACACCTTC. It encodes CASSGGADGYTF.

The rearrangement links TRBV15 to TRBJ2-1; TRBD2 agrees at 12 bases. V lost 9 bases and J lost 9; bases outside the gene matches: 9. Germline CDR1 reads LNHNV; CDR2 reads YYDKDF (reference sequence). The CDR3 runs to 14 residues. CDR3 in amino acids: CATNKGLAGGEQFF. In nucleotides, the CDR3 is TGTGCCACGAATAAGGGACTAGCGGGTGGTGAGCAGTTCTTC.

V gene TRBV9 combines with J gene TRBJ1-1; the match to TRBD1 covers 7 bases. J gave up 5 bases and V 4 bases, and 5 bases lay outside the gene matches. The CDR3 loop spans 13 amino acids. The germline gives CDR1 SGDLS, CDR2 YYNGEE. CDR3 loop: CASSWTGGTEAFF. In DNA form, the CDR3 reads TGTGCCAGCAGCTGGACAGGCGGGACTGAAGCTTTCTTT.